This T cell receptor (beta chain) was sequenced during a study of cytomegalovirus exposure and HLA in healthy donors. Study findings and constraints: The authors considered a cluster of highly shared sequence variants likely to be a sequencing artifact.

Both 60 Vbeta primers and 13 Jbeta primers went into the PCR. TCRdb's table, derived via immunoSEQ multiplex PCR, lists solely in-frame clones and lacks some. Of roughly 150,000 clones listed, less than 85% are singletons. With respect to this clone: The antigen remains unidentified.

This CDR3 region has 14 residues. With 5 bases removed from V and 4 bases from J, the gap between germline ends came to 15 bases. The germline V gene has CDR1 SGHRS and CDR2 YFSETQ. The clonotype was recovered from a woman between 45 and 65 years old in good health and CMV-seropositive. This chain uses TRBV5-1 with TRBJ1-1; D is perhaps TRBD1 (5 bases). The sample taken for sequencing was PBMCs. The CDR3 reads CASRTGGSGTEAFF. CDR3 DNA: TGCGCCAGCAGGACCGGGGGGAGCGGCACTGAAGCTTTCTTT.